These 6 T cell receptor beta chains came from one sample sequenced in a study of neurological immune-mediated disorders. In TCRdb, the 5' RACE reads were re-called with MiXCR into one record per CDR3 protein. This sample has roughly 62,000 distinct CDR3 sequences, with more than 9.5% found just once. The sample consisted of PBMCs. The source is a man in his sixties in good health.

This clonotype was observed many times. This rearrangement joins TRBV9 to TRBJ2-5, with 12 bases that match TRBD2. CDR1 SGDLS and CDR2 YYNGEE come from the germline V gene. This CDR3 comprises 16 residues. Trimming took 0 bases from V and 7 from J; bases not matched to a gene: 7. The CDR3 nucleotides read TGTGCCAGCAGCGTAGCTAGCGGGGGGGCCCAGGGGACCCAGTACTTC. Translated: CASSVASGGAQGTQYF.

This clonotype has at least ten counts. This chain joins TRBV29-1 and TRBJ2-5; 10 bases align to TRBD1. J gave up 5 bases and V 8 bases, and 14 bases lay outside the gene matches. In germline, CDR1 is SQVTM, CDR2 ANQGSEA. This CDR3 has 15 residues. The CDR3 region is CSLTGTGVNFETQYF. The DNA for the CDR3 is TGCAGCCTAACCGGGACAGGGGTCAATTTTGAGACCCAGTACTTC.

This clonotype was counted many times. The V and J genes are TRBV7-2 and TRBJ2-5; 7 bases fit TRBD1. Germline V gene sequence: CDR1 SGHTA, CDR2 FQGNSA. The J segment lost 4 bases and the V segment lost 1 base, leaving 6 bases of the junction unmatched. CDR3 size: 15 residues. The CDR3 DNA is TGTGCCAGCAGCTTAGGGGTGACAGGGAGAGAGACCCAGTACTTC. Its protein product is CASSLGVTGRETQYF.

This clonotype was seen many times. This rearrangement joins TRBV20-1 to TRBJ2-5; TRBD2 is a possible D gene (7 bases). V shed 0 bases and J shed 5 bases, with 16 bases lying between them. The germline V gene encodes CDR1 DFQATT and CDR2 SNEGSKA (reference sequence). This CDR3 is 15 amino acids long. As DNA, the CDR3 is TGCAGTGCTAGAGATCAGGCGGGGGCAGGGGAGACCCAGTACTTC. Its translation is CSARDQAGAGETQYF.

This clonotype was detected many times. The chain combines TRBV7-2 with TRBJ2-3, with 8 positions matching TRBD2. The CDR3 contains 14 residues. Germline V gene sequence: CDR1 SGHTA, CDR2 FQGNSA. Germline trimming cut 3 bases from V and 5 bases from J; bases unmatched to any gene: 4. In DNA form, the CDR3 reads TGTGCCAGCAGCTTCATCGGGGGGGGAGATACGCAGTATTTT. Translated: CASSFIGGGDTQYF.

This clonotype was observed many times. The chain uses TRBV20-1 and TRBJ1-1; no firm D call. CDR1 is DFQATT and CDR2 is SNEGSKA in the germline V gene (reference sequence). This CDR3 has 14 residues. Trimming took off 0 bases at V and 1 base at J, with 9 bases between the two ends. The CDR3 reads CSARELGPNTEAFF. CDR3 nucleotides: TGCAGTGCTAGAGAGCTCGGGCCGAACACTGAAGCTTTCTTT.